This T cell receptor beta chain was obtained from a study of blood T cell repertoires in COVID-19. Study summary: Specimens from acute and convalescent COVID-19 originated in the United States, Italy and Spain. In each case, the material was cDNA or gDNA derived from T cells, B-cell-depleted T cells, or PBMCs.

In the original processing: Amplified reference gene primers provided the basis for estimating nucleated cell counts. Libraries were prepared by immunoSEQ multiplex PCR; TCRdb keeps only in-frame clonotypes and omits some of them. V, J and clone size are taken as reported in that table, and D and trimming were inferred from the DNA itself. The table shows around 250,000 clones, with more than 80% occurring only once. V was pared by 7 bases and J by 0 bases, with 9 bases between. Germline-derived CDR1 and CDR2 are SEHNR and FQNEAQ (reference sequence). The CDR3 loop spans 13 amino acids. The sequencing sample was made of peripheral blood. The rearrangement uses TRBV7-9 and TRBJ1-1; D is unresolved. This TCR derives from a man aged 25-45 years who had recovered from COVID-19. Here the CDR3 reads CASTFPVNTEAFF. CDR3 DNA: TGTGCCAGCACCTTCCCGGTGAACACTGAAGCTTTCTTT.